A single T cell receptor beta chain is shown here with its context. This clonotype has ten or more counts. The target of this receptor is not known. Base qualities are missing; no much larger clone stands one base away. Its CDR3 holds 17 amino acids, cysteine through phenylalanine. Only the CDR3 part of the read is kept: 51 bases, read in frame from the first base. From V the trimming removes 4 bases and from J it removes 7 bases, while the gene matches leave 18 bases of the junction unaccounted for. CDR1 and CDR2 are read off the germline V gene as SGHRS and YFSETQ. The data belong to a study of kidney transplant recipient with SARS-CoV-2 infection (dated by TCRdb to the early 2020s). The run used an Illumina MiSeq. Profiling of the peripheral T cell repertoire targeted human TCRbeta genes. For the original study's pipeline: Differential clonotype abundance was tested with beta-binomial modelling to account for variability over time. Clonotypes that had expanded were screened against the ImmuneCODE reference database of SARS-CoV-2-associated TCRs and mapped onto regions of the viral genome. Further repertoire analyses covered TRBV gene usage, CDR3 length, CDR3 amino acid overlap between time points, clonotype abundance distributions and Jaccard similarity. TCRdb reprocessing: public reads trimmed at Q25 with fastp, clones called with MiXCR, in-frame beta chains kept. Each CDR3 protein appears once, grouped with its most common genes and DNA. The V and J calls come from TCRdb's annotation, not from the publication. For this sample the table gives 250,000 or so distinct CDR3 sequences, of which under 30% were detected only once. Roughly 7% of the sample goes to the ten largest clones.

The time point label on this specimen signifies: pre-pandemic baseline sample and day 111 after first positive SARS-CoV-2 test. This TCR was sampled from a male patient between 25 and 40 years old who had COVID-19 and was a kidney transplant recipient. Following transplantation, T cells from the graft donor may be among those present. The chain couples TRBV5-1 to TRBJ1-2; 8 middle bases align to TRBD1. Sequencing used a blood sample, obtained at baseline and on roughly day 120 from a kidney transplant recipient. The CDR3 region: CASSTGTGAARVSGYTF. The DNA sequence follows: TGCGCCAGCAGCACCGGGACAGGAGCCGCTAGGGTTAGTGGCTACACCTTC.